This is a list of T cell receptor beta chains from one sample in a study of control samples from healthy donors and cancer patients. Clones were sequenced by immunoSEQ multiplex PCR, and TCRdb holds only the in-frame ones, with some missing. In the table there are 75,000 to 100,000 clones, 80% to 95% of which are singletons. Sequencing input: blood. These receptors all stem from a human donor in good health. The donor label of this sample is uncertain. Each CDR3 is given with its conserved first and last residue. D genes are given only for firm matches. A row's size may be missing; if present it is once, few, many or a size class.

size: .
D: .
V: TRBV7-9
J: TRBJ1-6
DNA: TGTGCCAGCAGCTTACCAATGTCACCCCTCCACTTT
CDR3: CASSLPMSPLHF

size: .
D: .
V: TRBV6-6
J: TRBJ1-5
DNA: TGTGCCAGCAGTTACTTGGGGGAAAGGCCCCAGCATTTT
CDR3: CASSYLGERPQHF

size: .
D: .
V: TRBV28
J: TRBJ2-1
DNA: TGTGCCAGCAGTTTGAGAGGTCCCTACAATGAGCAGTTCTTC
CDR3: CASSLRGPYNEQFF

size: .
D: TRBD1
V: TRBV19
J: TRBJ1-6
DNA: TGTGCCAGTAGGGACAGGGATGTAAGTTCACCCCTCCACTTT
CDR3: CASRDRDVSSPLHF

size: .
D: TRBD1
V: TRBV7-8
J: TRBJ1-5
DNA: TGTGCCAGCAGCGCCGGGACAGGGGGTCAGCCCCAGCATTTT
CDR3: CASSAGTGGQPQHF

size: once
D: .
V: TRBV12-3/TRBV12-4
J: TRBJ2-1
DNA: TGTGCCAGCAGTTTGACCAGCAATGAGCAGTTCTTC
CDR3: CASSLTSNEQFF

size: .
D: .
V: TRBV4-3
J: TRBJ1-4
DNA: TGCGCCAGCAGCCAAGATTTGTACAGGGCGGGAACTAATGAAAAACTGTTTTTT
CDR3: CASSQDLYRAGTNEKLFF

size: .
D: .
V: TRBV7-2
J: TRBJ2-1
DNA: TGTGCCAGCAGCTTTTACAATGAGCAGTTCTTC
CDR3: CASSFYNEQFF

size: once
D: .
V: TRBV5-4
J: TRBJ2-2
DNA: TGTGCCAGCAGCCCGGACAGAGGAACAAGCGGGGAGCTGTTTTTT
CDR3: CASSPDRGTSGELFF

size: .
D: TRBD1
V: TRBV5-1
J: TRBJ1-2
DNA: TGCGCCAGCAGCCCCGGACAGGGGGTTTCCTTCTATGGCTACACCTTC
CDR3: CASSPGQGVSFYGYTF

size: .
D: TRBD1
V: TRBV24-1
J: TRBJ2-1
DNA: TGTGCCACCAGTGATTTGTCAGGGGGTTACAATGAGCAGTTCTTC
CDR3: CATSDLSGGYNEQFF

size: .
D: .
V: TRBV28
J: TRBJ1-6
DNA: TGTGCCACAGTGGGACGGCTAAATTCACCCCTCCACTTT
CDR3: CATVGRLNSPLHF

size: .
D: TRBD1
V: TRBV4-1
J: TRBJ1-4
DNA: TGCGCCAGCAGCCAAGGAGTAGGGACAGGGGCAACTAATGAAAAACTGTTTTTT
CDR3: CASSQGVGTGATNEKLFF

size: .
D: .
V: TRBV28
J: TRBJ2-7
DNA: TGTGCCACCTCTATCGAACGGGGATACGAGCAGTACTTC
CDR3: CATSIERGYEQYF

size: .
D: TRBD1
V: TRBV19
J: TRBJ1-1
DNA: TGTGCCAGTAGTATACGCAGGGGGCCCCTGAACACTGAAGCTTTCTTT
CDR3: CASSIRRGPLNTEAFF

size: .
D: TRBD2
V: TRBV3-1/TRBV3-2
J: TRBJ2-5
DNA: TGTGCCAGCAGCCGTAGCGGGGGGGCAGAGACCCAGTACTTC
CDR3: CASSRSGGAETQYF

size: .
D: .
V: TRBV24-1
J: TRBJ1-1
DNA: TGTGCCACCAGCGACGGACACAAACTCGAAGCTTTCTTT
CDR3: CATSDGHKLEAFF

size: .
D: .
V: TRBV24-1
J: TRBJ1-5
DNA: TGTGCCACCAGTGAAGGTGGCAGGCTGGATCAGCCCCAGCATTTT
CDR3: CATSEGGRLDQPQHF

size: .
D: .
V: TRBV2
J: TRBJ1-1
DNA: TGTGCCGCCGAGCGGGTTGGGACTGAAGCTTTCTTT
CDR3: CAAERVGTEAFF

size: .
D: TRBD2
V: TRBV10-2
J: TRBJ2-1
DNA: TGCGCCAGCAGTGATGAAGCGGGGGGGTACAATGAGCAGTTCTTC
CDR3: CASSDEAGGYNEQFF

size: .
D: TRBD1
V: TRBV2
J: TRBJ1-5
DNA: TGTGCCAGCAAAGGACAGGGCTATCAGCCCCAGCATTTT
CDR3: CASKGQGYQPQHF

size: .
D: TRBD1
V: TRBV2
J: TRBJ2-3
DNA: TGTGCCAGCAGCCCCCAGGGACAGGGTATCCGCACAGATACGCAGTATTTT
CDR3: CASSPQGQGIRTDTQYF

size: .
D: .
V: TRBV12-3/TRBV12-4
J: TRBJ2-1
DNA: TGTGCCAGCACTGACAGCTCCTACAATGAGCAGTTCTTC
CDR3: CASTDSSYNEQFF

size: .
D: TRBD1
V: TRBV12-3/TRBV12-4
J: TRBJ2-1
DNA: TGTGCCAGCAGTCCCGGGACAGGCAATGAGCAGTTCTTC
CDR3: CASSPGTGNEQFF

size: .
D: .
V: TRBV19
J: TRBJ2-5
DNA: TGTGCCAGTAGTATAGGTGGATTTGGAGAGACCCAGTACTTC
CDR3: CASSIGGFGETQYF

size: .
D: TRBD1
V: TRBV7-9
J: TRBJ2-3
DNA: TGTGCCAGCGGCCGGGACAGGGATGAGGATACGCAGTATTTT
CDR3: CASGRDRDEDTQYF

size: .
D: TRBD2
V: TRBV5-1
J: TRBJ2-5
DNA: TGCGCCAGCAGCTCGGGACTAGAAGAGACCCAGTACTTC
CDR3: CASSSGLEETQYF

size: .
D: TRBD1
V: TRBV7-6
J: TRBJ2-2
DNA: TGTGCCAGCAGCCACGACAGGGCCGGCACCGGGGAGCTGTTTTTT
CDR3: CASSHDRAGTGELFF

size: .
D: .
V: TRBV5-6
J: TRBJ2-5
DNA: TGTGCCAGCAGCCCTATGGCAGGGCCCGGGTTCCAAGAGACCCAGTACTTC
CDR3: CASSPMAGPGFQETQYF

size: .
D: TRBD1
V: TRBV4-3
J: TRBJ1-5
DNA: TGCGCCAGCAGCCAGGACAGGTATAGCAATCAGCCCCAGCATTTT
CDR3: CASSQDRYSNQPQHF

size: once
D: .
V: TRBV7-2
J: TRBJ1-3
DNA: TGTGCCAGCAGCTTCACCTCCCTGGGCAACTCTGGAAACACCATATATTTT
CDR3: CASSFTSLGNSGNTIYF

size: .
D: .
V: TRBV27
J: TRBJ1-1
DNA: TGTGCCAGCAGGGGACCTGGGAACACTGAAGCTTTCTTT
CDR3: CASRGPGNTEAFF

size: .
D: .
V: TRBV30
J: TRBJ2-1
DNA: TGTGCCTGGAGTGGTATTGGGGGGACCTACAATGAGCAGTTCTTC
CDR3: CAWSGIGGTYNEQFF

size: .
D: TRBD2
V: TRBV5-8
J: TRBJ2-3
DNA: TGTGCCAGCAGCTTGGGACTAGCGGGGGCCTGGCAGTATTTT
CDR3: CASSLGLAGAWQYF

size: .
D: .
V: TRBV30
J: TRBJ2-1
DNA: TGTGCCTGGAGTTCAGAAAGGGGTGAGCAGTTCTTC
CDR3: CAWSSERGEQFF

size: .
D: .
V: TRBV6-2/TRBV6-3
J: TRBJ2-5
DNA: TGTGCCAGCAGTTACGTAGAGACCCAGTACTTC
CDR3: CASSYVETQYF

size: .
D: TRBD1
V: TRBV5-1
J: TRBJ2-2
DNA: TGCGCCAGCAGCCACCATATACAGGGGGGCCCCGGGGAGCTGTTTTTT
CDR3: CASSHHIQGGPGELFF